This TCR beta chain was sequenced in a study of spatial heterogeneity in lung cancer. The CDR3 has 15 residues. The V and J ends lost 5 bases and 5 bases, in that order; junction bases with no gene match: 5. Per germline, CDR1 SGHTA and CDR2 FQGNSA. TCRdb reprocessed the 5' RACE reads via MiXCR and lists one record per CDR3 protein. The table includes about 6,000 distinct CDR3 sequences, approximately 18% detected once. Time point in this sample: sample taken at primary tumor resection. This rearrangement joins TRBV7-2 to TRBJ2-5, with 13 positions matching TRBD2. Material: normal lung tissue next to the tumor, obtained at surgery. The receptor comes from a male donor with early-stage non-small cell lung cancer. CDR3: CASSPTGLAGETQYF. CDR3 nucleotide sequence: TGTGCCAGCAGCCCGACGGGACTAGCGGGGGAGACCCAGTACTTC.